The rows below give T cell receptor beta chains drawn from one sample of a study of beta chain features in type 1 diabetes. TCRdb keeps only in-frame clones here, not all; method: immunoSEQ multiplex PCR. The sample includes roughly 340,000 clones, about 13% of them seen just once. The sample taken for sequencing was naive CD4+ T cells from blood. The receptors come from a woman between 18 and 29 years old with type 1 diabetes. Both conserved end residues are part of each CDR3. A D gene is named only where the DNA matches it firmly. Clone size is shown for a subset of rows, as once, few, many or a class of expanded clone.

TRBJ1-2 | TRBD1 | TRBV29-1 | few | TGCAGCGTTGAAGATCTTCAGGCAGGGGGCTGGGGTGGCTACACCTTC | CSVEDLQAGGWGGYTF
TRBJ2-2 | . | TRBV5-1 | few | TGCGCCAGCAGCTTTTCCTCGAACACCGGGGAGCTGTTTTTT | CASSFSSNTGELFF
TRBJ2-1 | . | TRBV29-1 | . | TGCAGCGTTGAAGAGGTACAGGGCGATGAGCAGTTCTTC | CSVEEVQGDEQFF
TRBJ2-5 | TRBD2 | TRBV7-2 | few | TGTGCCAGCAATCTAGCGGGAGGGCAAGAGACCCAGTACTTC | CASNLAGGQETQYF
TRBJ2-7 | TRBD1 | TRBV5-1 | . | TGCGCCAGCAGCCCGGACAGGGGGTTTTACGAGCAGTACTTC | CASSPDRGFYEQYF
TRBJ2-7 | TRBD1 | TRBV10-3 | . | TGTGCCATCAGTGATCAGACGGGACAGGGGGCATACGAGCAGTACTTC | CAISDQTGQGAYEQYF
TRBJ2-3 | TRBD2 | TRBV30 | . | TGTGCCTGGAGTCAGGGACTAGCGGGAGGGAGAGATACGCAGTATTTT | CAWSQGLAGGRDTQYF
TRBJ2-1 | TRBD2 | TRBV5-1 | few | TGCGCCAGCAGCTTGCGGACTAGCGGGGACCACAATGAGCAGTTCTTC | CASSLRTSGDHNEQFF
TRBJ2-5 | . | TRBV18 | few | TGTGCCAGCTCAACCCAGGGCCAAGAGACCCAGTACTTC | CASSTQGQETQYF
TRBJ2-3 | TRBD1 | TRBV28 | few | TGTGCCAGCAGTTTATGGGACAGGGGTAGCGGTACGCAGTATTTT | CASSLWDRGSGTQYF
TRBJ1-1 | TRBD1 | TRBV28 | few | TGTGCCAGCAGTCCCGGACAGGGGCGGACTGAAGCTTTCTTT | CASSPGQGRTEAFF
TRBJ2-3 | . | TRBV7-9 | . | TGTGCCAGCAGCTTATCTTCCAGGAATAGCACAGATACGCAGTATTTT | CASSLSSRNSTDTQYF